The text below deals with one TCR beta chain. What it binds is not known. This sample is part of a study of T-cell reconstitution after alpha-beta-depleted transplantation in children. This sample's TCRbeta library carried unique molecular identifier barcodes. TCRdb processed the PCR reads anew with MiXCR; each CDR3 protein has one entry. Of around 130,000 distinct CDR3 sequences listed, roughly 9.7% are singletons. Overall study findings and caveats: The main origin of T-cell counts and diversity one year after transplant was newly produced T cells.

The TCR sequence derives from a girl in the first two years of life who had a stem cell transplant for combined immunodeficiency, so the T cells may come from the graft donor. The starting material was PBMCs, mostly from graft donor cells, obtained 180 days after TCRalphabeta/CD19-depleted stem cell transplant.

This chain's CDR3 is CATSRDPGYEQYF. As DNA, the CDR3 is TGTGCCACCAGCAGAGATCCCGGCTACGAGCAGTACTTC. This rearrangement joins TRBV15 to TRBJ2-7; D remains ambiguous. Germline V gene sequence: CDR1 LNHNV, CDR2 YYDKDF (reference sequence). Trimming took off 0 bases at V and 3 bases at J, with 6 bases between the two ends. This CDR3 spans 13 amino acids.